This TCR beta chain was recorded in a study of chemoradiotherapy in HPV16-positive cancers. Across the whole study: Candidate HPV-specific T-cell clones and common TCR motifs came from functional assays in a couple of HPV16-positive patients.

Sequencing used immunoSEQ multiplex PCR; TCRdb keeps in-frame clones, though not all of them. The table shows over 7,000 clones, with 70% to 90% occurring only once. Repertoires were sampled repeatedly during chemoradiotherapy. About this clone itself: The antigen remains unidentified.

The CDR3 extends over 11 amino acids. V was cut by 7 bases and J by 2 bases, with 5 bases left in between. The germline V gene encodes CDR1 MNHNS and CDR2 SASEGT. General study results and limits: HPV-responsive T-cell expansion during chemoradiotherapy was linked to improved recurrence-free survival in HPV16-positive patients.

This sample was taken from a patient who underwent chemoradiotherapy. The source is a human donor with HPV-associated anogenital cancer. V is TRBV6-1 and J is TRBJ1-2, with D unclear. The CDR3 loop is CASNGNYGYTF. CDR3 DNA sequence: TGTGCCAGCAACGGGAACTATGGCTACACCTTC.